This TCR beta chain was recovered during a study of shared clonotypes between healthy human individuals. The study, taken as a whole, reports: The sharing of 4.5% to 6.5% of naive CD4 clonotypes was seen across a few donors.

This CDR3 region has 14 residues. The germline V and J ends were trimmed by 2 bases and 7 bases, with 12 bases remaining between them. CDR1 is LNHDA, CDR2 SQIVND, per germline (reference sequence). Of note for this clone: Its matching antigen is unknown.

Selected positively for CCR7 and CD45RO-negative, naive CD8 cells excluded terminally differentiated effector memory CD45RA+ cells. The table came from immunoSEQ multiplex PCR; TCRdb's copy has only in-frame clones and leaves some out. Altogether 700,000 to 950,000 clones are present, around 96% being singletons, with the ten largest covering roughly 0.23%. The sequenced sample was naive CD8+ T cells sorted from blood. The receptor was derived from a man aged 30-40 years in good health. The chain couples TRBV19 to TRBJ2-1, with D possibly TRBD2 on 6 matching bases. The CDR3 sequence: CASSIPRAGNEQFF. The CDR3 nucleotides are TGTGCCAGTAGTATACCCCGGGCGGGAAATGAGCAGTTCTTC.